The clone carrying this T cell receptor beta chain was detected once. Its antigen is not known. The record originates from a study of a mutant IDH1 vaccine in newly diagnosed glioma. The repertoire was sequenced with immunoSEQ multiplex PCR; TCRdb's copy has only in-frame clones and lacks some. The data hold about 32,000 clones, with 78% observed a single time. Time point described: week 35, safety follow-up. Vaccination used 300 ug of mutant IDH1 20-mer peptide per dose, with topical imiquimod. There are 17 residues in the CDR3. Trimming cost V 1 base and J 0 bases, with 13 bases left between them. From germline, CDR1 is SGHAT and CDR2 FQNNGV.

This TCR came from a woman aged 40 to 49 with glioma. The chain carries TRBV11-2 and TRBJ1-3, with D unresolved. Sequences were derived from PBMCs, sampled from a glioma patient whose treatment included an IDH1 peptide vaccine. The CDR3 loop is CASSLVTELYSGNTIYF. CDR3 bases: TGTGCCAGCAGCTTAGTTACCGAACTCTACTCTGGAAACACCATATATTTT.